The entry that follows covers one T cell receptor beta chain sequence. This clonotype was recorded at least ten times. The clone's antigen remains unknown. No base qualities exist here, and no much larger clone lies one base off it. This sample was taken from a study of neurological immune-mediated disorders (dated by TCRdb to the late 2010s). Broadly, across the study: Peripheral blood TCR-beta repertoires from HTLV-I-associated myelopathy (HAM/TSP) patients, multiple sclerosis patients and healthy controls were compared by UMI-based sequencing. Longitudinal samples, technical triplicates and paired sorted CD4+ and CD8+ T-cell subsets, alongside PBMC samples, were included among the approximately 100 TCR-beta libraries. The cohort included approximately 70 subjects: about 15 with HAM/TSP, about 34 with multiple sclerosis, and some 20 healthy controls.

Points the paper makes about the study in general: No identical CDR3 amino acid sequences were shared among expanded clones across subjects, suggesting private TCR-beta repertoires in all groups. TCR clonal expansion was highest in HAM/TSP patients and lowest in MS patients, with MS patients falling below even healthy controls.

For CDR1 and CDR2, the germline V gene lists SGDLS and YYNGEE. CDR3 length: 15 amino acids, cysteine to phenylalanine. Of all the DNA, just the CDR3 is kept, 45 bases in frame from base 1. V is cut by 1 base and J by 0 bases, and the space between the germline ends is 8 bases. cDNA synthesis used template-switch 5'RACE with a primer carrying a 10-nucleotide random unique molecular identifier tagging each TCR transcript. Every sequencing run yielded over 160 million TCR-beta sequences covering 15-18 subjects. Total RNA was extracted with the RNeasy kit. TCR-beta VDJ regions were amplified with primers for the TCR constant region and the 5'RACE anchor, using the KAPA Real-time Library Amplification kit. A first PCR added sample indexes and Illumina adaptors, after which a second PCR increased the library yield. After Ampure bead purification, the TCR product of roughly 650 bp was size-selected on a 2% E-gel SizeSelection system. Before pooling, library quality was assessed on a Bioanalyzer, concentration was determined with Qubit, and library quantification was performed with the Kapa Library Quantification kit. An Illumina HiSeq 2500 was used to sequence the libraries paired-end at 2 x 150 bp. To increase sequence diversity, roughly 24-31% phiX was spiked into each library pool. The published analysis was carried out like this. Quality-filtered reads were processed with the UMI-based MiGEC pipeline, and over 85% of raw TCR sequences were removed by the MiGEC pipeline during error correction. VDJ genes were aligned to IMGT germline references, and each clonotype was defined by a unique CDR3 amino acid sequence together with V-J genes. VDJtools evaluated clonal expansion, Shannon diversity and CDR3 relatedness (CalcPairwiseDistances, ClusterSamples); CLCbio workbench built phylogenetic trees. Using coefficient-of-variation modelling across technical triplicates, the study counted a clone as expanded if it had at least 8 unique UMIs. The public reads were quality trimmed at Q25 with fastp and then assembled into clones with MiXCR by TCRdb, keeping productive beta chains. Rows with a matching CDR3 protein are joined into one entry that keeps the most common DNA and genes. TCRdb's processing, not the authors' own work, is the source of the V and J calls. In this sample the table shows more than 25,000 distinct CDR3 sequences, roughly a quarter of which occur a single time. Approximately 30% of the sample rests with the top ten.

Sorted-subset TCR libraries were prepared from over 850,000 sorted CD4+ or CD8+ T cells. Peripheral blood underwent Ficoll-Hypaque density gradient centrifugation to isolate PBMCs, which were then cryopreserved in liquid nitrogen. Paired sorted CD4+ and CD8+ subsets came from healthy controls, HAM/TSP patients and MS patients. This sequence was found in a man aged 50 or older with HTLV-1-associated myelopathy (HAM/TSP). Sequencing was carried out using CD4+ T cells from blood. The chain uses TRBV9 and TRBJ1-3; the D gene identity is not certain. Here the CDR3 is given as CASSVYSVSGNTIYF. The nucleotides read TGTGCCAGCAGCGTATATTCAGTCTCTGGAAACACCATATATTTT.